The entry that follows covers one TCR delta chain sequence. This clone occurred a few times. What antigen it recognizes has not been identified. For this DNA, TCRdb reports the protein of a much larger clone, which diverges at residue 6, most likely from a read error; the protein presented here is translated directly from the DNA. TCRdb records Illumina MiSeq as the sequencer. TCRdb called clones afresh from the public reads with CATT; identical DNA rows were later merged. The table for this sample lists 5,000 to 7,000 delta-chain clones; about 2.5% of them were counted only once. The ten largest clones take up roughly 16% of the sample. The record originates from a study of gamma-delta chains in newborns, infants, children (dated by TCRdb to the late 2010s). With respect to the entire study: According to the study title, microbial exposure causes polyclonal expansion of innate gammadelta T cells right after birth. The study investigated how microbial exposure shaped innate gammadelta T cell populations in human newborns immediately after birth.

Its CDR3 holds 15 amino acids, cysteine through phenylalanine. Solely the CDR3 DNA is kept, with 45 bases framed from the first base. The germline V gene provides CDR1 GEAIGNYY and CDR2 EKD. V and J lose 0 bases and 2 bases, and a span of 9 bases separates them. This receptor was obtained from a child who was a newborn, infant or young child, either healthy, febrile or measles-vaccinated (not recorded which). The sequencing sample was made of blood. The rearrangement combines TRDV2 with TRDJ2, and TRDD3 may be the D gene, going by 6 matching bases. The CDR3 corresponds to CACDTRGTLTAQLFF. The sequenced DNA is TGTGCCTGTGACACCCGGGGGACATTGACAGCACAACTCTTCTTT.